These 12 T cell receptor beta chains came from one sample sequenced in a study of regulatory T cells in long-lasting Graves disease. Stated time point: persistent/refractory GD, antithyroid drugs over 5 years with positive TRAb. The TCR library was made from RNA extracted from PBMCs. CDR3 regions were amplified by Arm-PCR using iRepertoire HTBI primers to build TCR beta libraries. TCRdb reanalysed the multiplex PCR reads using MiXCR and keeps one entry per CDR3 protein. This table holds 360,000 or so distinct CDR3 sequences, 20% to 25% found once. Here the sequenced sample was peripheral blood mononuclear cells (PBMCs), taken when the disease was refractory, from a patient treated with antithyroid drugs. The receptors derive from a woman aged 40 to 50 with Graves disease.

The V and J genes are TRBV5-6 and TRBJ1-5; weak D call: TRBD1 (6 bases). This CDR3 is built from 13 residues. Germline V gene sequence: CDR1 SGHDT, CDR2 YYEEEE. V lost 3 bases and J lost 7, with 11 bases in between. The CDR3: CASSSYRVQPQHF. The CDR3, as DNA: TGTGCCAGCAGCTCCTACAGGGTGCAGCCCCAGCATTTT. The variable domain in full, with the rest retrieved from reference TRBV5-6 and TRBJ1-5, is DAGVTQSPTHLIKTRGQQVTLRCSPKSGHDTVSWYQQALGQGPQFIFQYYEEEERQRGNFPDRFSGHQFPNYSSELNVNALLLGDSALYLCASSSYRVQPQHFGDGTRLSIL.

This clonotype turned up a few times. The chain links TRBV18 to TRBJ1-1; D perhaps matches TRBD1 (6 bases). The CDR3 has 12 residues. The germline V gene has CDR1 KGHSH and CDR2 LQKENI. With 3 bases removed from V and 9 bases from J, the gap between germline ends came to 11 bases. The CDR3 coding sequence is TGTGCCAGCTCACCGGTGACAGGCCAAGCTTTCTTT. It specifies CASSPVTGQAFF. Using reference TRBV18 and TRBJ1-1 for the parts outside the CDR3, the full variable domain is NAGVMQNPRHLVRRRGQEARLRCSPMKGHSHVYWYRQLPEEGLKFMVYLQKENIIDESGMPKERFSAEFPKEGPSILRIQQVVRGDSAAYFCASSPVTGQAFFGQGTRLTVV.

This clonotype was recorded many times. CDR3 sequence reads: CASRAYEQYF. The CDR3 DNA sequence: TGTGCCAGCAGAGCCTACGAGCAGTACTTC. The chain links TRBV2 to TRBJ2-7; D ambiguous. The V end lost 6 bases, the J end lost 2 bases, and 2 bases lay between the germline ends. The CDR3 loop spans 10 amino acids. CDR1 and CDR2 from the germline V gene are SNHLY and FYNNEI.

This clonotype was seen at least ten times. The gene calls are TRBV28 and TRBJ2-5, with D possibly matching TRBD1 (6 bases). The CDR3 spans 16 residues. V was pared by 5 bases and J by 2 bases, with 18 bases between. Per the germline V gene, CDR1 is MDHEN and CDR2 is SYDVKM. CDR3 DNA: TGTGCCAGCAGTCCCTGGACAGTACCTAGACAAGAGACCCAGTACTTC. Protein sequence: CASSPWTVPRQETQYF.

The chain has TRBV24-1 and TRBJ2-1; possible D gene TRBD2, 6 bases. The CDR3 totals 13 residues. V was cut by 4 bases and J by 8 bases, with 11 bases left in between. Per germline, CDR1 KGHDR and CDR2 SFDVKD. This chain's CDR3 is CATSDSGAYEQFF. The CDR3 bases are TGTGCCACCAGTGACTCGGGAGCGTATGAGCAGTTCTTC.

This clonotype was seen repeatedly, ten times or more. The V call is TRBV28, the J call TRBJ2-7; D gene uncertain. V lost 6 bases and J 3 bases, leaving 6 bases between the germline ends. CDR1 MDHEN and CDR2 SYDVKM come from the germline V gene. The CDR3 spans 11 residues. CDR3 nucleotides: TGTGCCAGCAGATACCTCTACGAGCAGTACTTC. The encoded protein is CASRYLYEQYF.

V gene TRBV6-2 or TRBV6-3 combines with J gene TRBJ2-1; the match to TRBD1 covers 9 bases. The CDR3 runs 13 residues. V trimming: 6 bases; J trimming: 9 bases; junction bases outside the gene matches: 6. Germline values: CDR1 MNHEY, CDR2 SVGEGT. Written as DNA, the CDR3 is TGTGCCAGCAGCGACAGGGGGTCGGGTGAGCAGTTCTTC. The encoded protein is CASSDRGSGEQFF.

This clonotype has ten or more counts. The rearrangement links TRBV28 to TRBJ1-4, with D uncertain. With 5 bases removed from V and 8 bases from J, the gap between germline ends came to 24 bases. The CDR3 is 17 amino acids. Germline V gene data show CDR1 as MDHEN and CDR2 as SYDVKM. The CDR3 coding sequence is TGTGCCAGCAGTCTACCCGCTCTAAAGAACACCGAGGAAAAACTGTTTTTT. Translating gives CASSLPALKNTEEKLFF.

The table lists this clonotype with a few counts. The chain uses TRBV4-1 and TRBJ1-4; D is uncertain. This CDR3 is built from 16 residues. Germline V CDR1 and CDR2: MGHRA, YSYEKL. V was clipped by 0 bases and J by 5 bases, with 13 bases between them. Written as DNA, the CDR3 is TGCGCCAGCAGCCAAGACTACGAGGGTGGAAATGAAAAACTGTTTTTT. Translation: CASSQDYEGGNEKLFF.

The chain combines TRBV9 with TRBJ2-7, with a possible D match to TRBD2 (7 bases). Germline CDR1 and CDR2: SGDLS and YYNGEE. There are 16 residues in the CDR3. The V gene lost 1 base and the J gene lost 3 bases, with 17 bases spanning the gap. This chain's CDR3 is CASSVIAGASIYEQYF. The CDR3, as DNA: TGTGCCAGCAGCGTAATCGCGGGGGCGAGTATCTACGAGCAGTACTTC. The entire variable domain, with the rest obtained from reference TRBV9 and TRBJ2-7, is as follows: DSGVTQTPKHLITATGQRVTLRCSPRSGDLSVYWYQQSLDQGLQFLIQYYNGEERAKGNILERFSAQQFPDLHSELNLSSLELGDSALYFCASSVIAGASIYEQYFGPGTRLTVT.

This clonotype was counted between two and nine times. This chain uses TRBV7-2 with TRBJ2-7, with D possibly being TRBD1 (5 bases). The CDR3 sequence is 15 residues long. V was trimmed by 5 bases and J by 3 bases, leaving 17 bases between them. The germline V gene encodes CDR1 SGHTA and CDR2 FQGNSA. DNA of the CDR3: TGTGCCAGCAGCCCAGGGTGGCTACCGGACTACGAGCAGTACTTC. Encoded protein: CASSPGWLPDYEQYF.

This clonotype was counted ten times or more. J is TRBJ2-7 and V is TRBV28, with TRBD2 matching over 11 bases. Trimming removed 5 bases from V and 4 bases from J; junction bases left unmatched: 13. Germline V gene sequence: CDR1 MDHEN, CDR2 SYDVKM. CDR3 size: 17 residues. The CDR3 coding sequence is TGTGCCAGCAGTATCCGTTTACTAGCGGGAGATGGTTACGAGCAGTACTTC. Translating it yields CASSIRLLAGDGYEQYF.